This T cell receptor (beta chain) was sequenced for a study of blood T cell repertoires in COVID-19. At the level of the study: The samples span acute and convalescent COVID-19 from the United States, Italy and Spain.

The trim removed 4 bases at V and 3 bases at J, leaving 9 bases unmatched. The CDR3 runs to 17 residues. The germline V gene encodes CDR1 SGHTA and CDR2 FQGNSA. Data came from immunoSEQ multiplex PCR; TCRdb stores just in-frame clones and leaves some out. The sample shows more than 300,000 clones, about four fifths of them seen only once. Living in about two dozen US areas, the participants were between roughly 18 and 95 years of age. Two consecutive negative NP/OP PCR tests, clearance, or resolved symptoms defined Cohort 3 recovery. This rearrangement joins TRBV7-2 to TRBJ1-1; 12 bases are a match to TRBD1. The sequencing sample was made of PBMCs or T cells enriched from blood (not recorded which). This TCR was recovered from a woman in her 50s who had recovered from COVID-19. In nucleotides, the CDR3 is TGTGCCAGCAGCTCTGGGACAGGGGGCAGGGAGGACACTGAAGCTTTCTTT. It yields the protein CASSSGTGGREDTEAFF.